Below are 23 T cell receptor beta chains sequenced from a single sample in a study of human T cells and chemical hapten exposure (dated by TCRdb to about 2021). The library was obtained by RACE. Sequencing used a NextSeq 500. TCRdb's own reprocessing of the public reads used fastp at Q25 and MiXCR and kept productive beta chains. Each entry is one CDR3 protein sequence, shown with its most common DNA and genes. The table for this sample lists roughly 190,000 distinct CDR3 sequences; about a fifth of them were counted only once. Approximately 6.7% of the sample rests with the top ten. This specimen's time point label, per the study, means: patch test 1, 2 weeks after DPC sensitization. Read against the paper, the sample's treatment or condition label means: therapeutic diphenylcyclopropenone sensitization with weekly scalp DPC. The sequencing here drew on whole blood, taken in connection with sensitization to the hapten diphenylcyclopropenone (DPC). The receptors derive from a woman between 50 and 59 years old with alopecia areata. Some clones in this sample may be carry-over from other donors' samples.

In this sample, this clonotype turned up many times. The chain uses TRBV3-1 and TRBJ1-2; no clear D gene. CDR1 and CDR2 from the germline V gene are LGHDT and YNNKEL (reference sequence). The CDR3 loop spans 14 amino acids. Trimming stripped 4 bases from V and 4 bases from J, with 13 bases between. The CDR3 DNA sequence: TGTGCCAGCAGCCCCCAAGGAGGTGGCTATGGCTACACCTTC. This translates into CASSPQGGGYGYTF.

The rearrangement links TRBV6-2 or TRBV6-3 to TRBJ1-1; 10 nucleotides match TRBD1. CDR1 is MNHEY, CDR2 SVGEGT, per germline. The V segment lost 6 bases and the J segment 6 bases; nucleotides outside the gene matches: 7. The CDR3 is 14 residues long. In DNA, the CDR3 is TGTGCCAGCAGACGCGACAGGGGGCTTGCTGAAGCTTTCTTT. Protein product: CASRRDRGLAEAFF.

This clonotype showed up just a few times. This rearrangement joins TRBV20-1 to TRBJ2-7, with D perhaps being TRBD1 or TRBD2 (5 bases each). This CDR3 is built from 14 residues. Per the germline V gene, CDR1 is DFQATT and CDR2 is SNEGSKA (reference sequence). Trimming left V 4 bases short and J 2 bases short, with 15 bases between. In nucleotides, the CDR3 is TGCAGTGCTACCCGGGACGGACATACCTACGAGCAGTACTTC. Residues: CSATRDGHTYEQYF.

The rearrangement links TRBV10-3 to TRBJ2-1; the match to TRBD2 covers 12 bases. The CDR3 extends over 14 amino acids. J lost 8 bases, V lost 11 bases, and 10 bases had no gene match. CDR1 and CDR2 (germline): ENHRY, SYGVKD. CDR3 protein: CAGGRTSGIDEQFF. As DNA, the CDR3 is TGTGCCGGAGGCCGGACTAGCGGGATCGATGAGCAGTTCTTC.

The chain combines TRBV5-1 with TRBJ1-5; possibly TRBD1 for D (5 bases). This CDR3 region has 15 residues. The germline CDR1 and CDR2 sequences are SGHRS and YFSETQ. Trimming removed 1 base from V and 3 bases from J, with 11 bases in between. This CDR3 reads CASSLTGGDNQPQHF. CDR3 nucleotide sequence: TGCGCCAGCAGCTTGACTGGGGGGGACAATCAGCCCCAGCATTTT.

This clonotype was detected a few times. The chain recombines TRBV29-1 with TRBJ1-1; D unresolved. Germline V gene data show CDR1 as SQVTM and CDR2 as ANQGSEA. V lost 4 bases to trimming and J lost 1 base, with 7 bases between them. This CDR3 contains 12 residues. CDR3 sequence (DNA): TGCAGCGTTGCGGGGTCGAACACTGAAGCTTTCTTT. Translation gives CSVAGSNTEAFF. The full variable domain, completed using reference TRBV29-1 and TRBJ1-1, is SAVISQKPSRDICQRGTSLTIQCQVDSQVTMMFWYRQQPGQSLTLIATANQGSEATYESGFVIDKFPISRPNLTFSTLTVSNMSPEDSSIYLCSVAGSNTEAFFGQGTRLTVV.

The chain joins TRBV27 to TRBJ2-7, with 7 bases identical to TRBD1. The length of the CDR3 is 15 residues. In germline, CDR1 is MNHEY, CDR2 SMNVEV (reference sequence). V shed 5 bases, J shed 7 bases, and the junction held 14 bases outside the gene matches. The DNA for the CDR3 is TGTGCCAGCAGTGTCGCCGGGACAGCCCTTCGAGAGCAGTACTTC. It is translated as CASSVAGTALREQYF.

V gene TRBV29-1 combines with J gene TRBJ2-6, with D perhaps matching TRBD1 or TRBD2 (5 bases each). The CDR3 loop spans 15 amino acids. Trimming shortened V by 1 base and J by 2 bases, and 9 bases separated the two germline ends. Germline V CDR1 and CDR2: SQVTM, ANQGSEA. The CDR3 coding sequence is TGCAGCGTTGAAGTCAGGGAGACTGGGGCCAACGTCCTGACTTTC. It encodes CSVEVRETGANVLTF.

This chain uses TRBV27 with TRBJ2-7; D might be TRBD2 (6 bases). V was clipped by 7 bases and J by 4 bases, with 14 bases between them. This CDR3 contains 13 residues. The V gene's germline CDR1 is MNHEY and CDR2 SMNVEV (reference sequence). The CDR3 nucleotides are TGTGCCAGCATGGGGGGAGTTATGTACGAGCAGTACTTC. It specifies CASMGGVMYEQYF.

This clonotype was seen more than once but under ten times. CDR3 loop: CASSSERGTSLHEQFF. The CDR3 DNA is TGTGCCAGCAGCTCAGAGAGGGGGACTAGTCTGCATGAGCAGTTCTTC. This chain joins TRBV7-2 and TRBJ2-1; 8 bases are shared with TRBD2. The CDR3 consists of 16 residues. Trimming took 4 bases from V and 8 from J; bases not matched to a gene: 13. The germline gives CDR1 SGHTA, CDR2 FQGNSA.

The genes are TRBV7-9 and TRBJ2-1; D gene uncertain. The CDR3 extends over 16 amino acids. The V end was cut by 5 bases, the J end by 3 bases, with 17 bases between. Germline V lookup: CDR1 SEHNR, CDR2 FQNEAQ (reference sequence). CDR3 loop: CASSPLRSSDYNEQFF. The DNA for the CDR3 is TGTGCCAGCAGCCCCCTTAGGTCTTCCGACTACAATGAGCAGTTCTTC.

This clonotype was found a few times. The rearrangement links TRBV20-1 to TRBJ2-5; tentative D call: TRBD1 (6 bases). The CDR3 runs 15 residues. Between the trimmed V and J ends, which lost 4 bases and 5 bases, there was a span of 20 bases. Germline V CDR1 and CDR2: DFQATT, SNEGSKA (reference sequence). CDR3 coding DNA: TGCAGTGCTATACGCCCCTCAGGGGTCGGGGAGACCCAGTACTTC. It codes for CSAIRPSGVGETQYF.

This clonotype was observed a few times. This sequence joins TRBV6-5 and TRBJ2-1; D call uncertain. Trimming removed 6 bases at V and 6 bases at J, with 9 bases between. The germline V gene encodes CDR1 MNHEY and CDR2 SVGAGI. This CDR3 comprises 12 residues. CDR3 amino acids: CASRGNSNEQFF. The CDR3 coding sequence is TGTGCCAGCAGGGGGAATTCCAATGAGCAGTTCTTC.

The chain uses TRBV20-1 and TRBJ2-2; TRBD2 is a possible D gene (6 bases). Between the trimmed V and J ends, which lost 2 bases and 1 base, there was a span of 11 bases. The CDR3 spans 15 residues. Germline assignment: CDR1 DFQATT and CDR2 SNEGSKA (reference sequence). CDR3 in DNA: TGCAGTGCTAGAATAGGTAGCGGGAACACCGGGGAGCTGTTTTTT. This encodes CSARIGSGNTGELFF.

This chain links TRBV27 with TRBJ2-1; D may be TRBD1 or TRBD2 (6 bases each). V was shortened by 2 bases and J by 8 bases, with 16 bases between the two germline ends. This CDR3 is 15 amino acids long. Germline V gene sequence: CDR1 MNHEY, CDR2 SMNVEV (reference sequence). The CDR3 reads CASSLRETGAYEQFF. The DNA for the CDR3 is TGTGCCAGCAGTTTAAGGGAGACGGGGGCGTATGAGCAGTTCTTC.

Only a few counts were recorded for this clonotype. This rearrangement joins TRBV5-1 to TRBJ2-1; 9 bases match TRBD2. The CDR3 totals 12 residues. In germline, CDR1 is SGHRS, CDR2 YFSETQ. J was trimmed by 14 bases and V by 0 bases; bases with no gene match: 3. CDR3 in amino acids: CASSLDGGREFF. The CDR3 coding sequence is TGCGCCAGCAGCTTGGATGGCGGGAGGGAGTTCTTC.

In DNA form, the CDR3 reads TGTGCCAGCAGTTTGCTAGCCTACAATGAGCAGTTCTTC. It codes for CASSLLAYNEQFF. The chain uses TRBV6-2 or TRBV6-3 and TRBJ2-1, with no clear D. CDR3 length: 13 amino acids. The ends were cut back, 4 bases at V and 2 bases at J, with 6 bases in the middle. In germline, CDR1 is MNHEY, CDR2 SVGEGT.

This clonotype has just a few counts. V is TRBV4-2 and J is TRBJ1-2, with unresolved D. The germline V gene has CDR1 LGHNA and CDR2 YNFKEQ. The CDR3 is 11 residues long. V shed 0 bases and J shed 8 bases, with 4 bases lying between them. The CDR3 reads CASSQEGGYTF. In DNA, the CDR3 is TGTGCCAGCAGCCAAGAGGGAGGCTACACCTTC.

V and J are TRBV5-1 and TRBJ2-1; 7 positions agree with TRBD2. Unmatched junction bases numbered 8, after V lost 1 base and J lost 7 bases. The CDR3 runs to 15 residues. Germline CDR1 and CDR2: SGHRS and YFSETQ. CDR3 nucleotide sequence: TGCGCCAGCAGCTTGAATAGCGGGCTAGGAAATGAGCAGTTCTTC. Translating it yields CASSLNSGLGNEQFF.

The chain combines TRBV29-1 with TRBJ2-3, with 15 bases lining up with TRBD2. The V gene's germline CDR1 is SQVTM and CDR2 ANQGSEA. The junction had 8 bases not matched to a gene; V was cut back by 7 bases and J by 6 bases. This CDR3 region has 15 residues. The CDR3 is CSAGLAGGGGDTQYF. DNA of the CDR3: TGCAGCGCGGGACTAGCGGGAGGAGGAGGCGATACGCAGTATTTT.

Many counts were recorded for this clonotype. The chain joins TRBV29-1 to TRBJ1-3; maybe TRBD1 (6 bases). Trimming took 3 bases from V and 2 from J, leaving 11 bases between them. Looked up from germline, CDR1 is SQVTM and CDR2 is ANQGSEA. This CDR3 region has 14 residues. The CDR3 nucleotides read TGCAGCGTTGAGGAACAGGGTCCTGGAAACACCATATATTTT. Amino acids: CSVEEQGPGNTIYF.

The V call is TRBV7-6, the J call TRBJ1-2; 7 bases map to TRBD1. The J segment lost 4 bases and the V segment lost 5 bases, leaving 7 bases of the junction unmatched. Germline V gives CDR1 SGHVS, CDR2 FNYEAQ. The CDR3 sequence is 14 residues long. CDR3 protein: CASSPTGDGYGYTF. The DNA for the CDR3 is TGTGCCAGCAGCCCCACAGGGGACGGCTATGGCTACACCTTC.

This rearrangement joins TRBV5-6 to TRBJ1-1; possibly TRBD1 for D (5 bases). There are 16 residues in the CDR3. Between the trimmed V and J ends, which lost 1 base and 0 bases, there was a span of 13 bases. Per germline, CDR1 SGHDT and CDR2 YYEEEE. The CDR3 is CASSLRGWGVNTEAFF. The CDR3 nucleotides read TGTGCCAGCAGCTTGAGAGGGTGGGGGGTGAACACTGAAGCTTTCTTT.